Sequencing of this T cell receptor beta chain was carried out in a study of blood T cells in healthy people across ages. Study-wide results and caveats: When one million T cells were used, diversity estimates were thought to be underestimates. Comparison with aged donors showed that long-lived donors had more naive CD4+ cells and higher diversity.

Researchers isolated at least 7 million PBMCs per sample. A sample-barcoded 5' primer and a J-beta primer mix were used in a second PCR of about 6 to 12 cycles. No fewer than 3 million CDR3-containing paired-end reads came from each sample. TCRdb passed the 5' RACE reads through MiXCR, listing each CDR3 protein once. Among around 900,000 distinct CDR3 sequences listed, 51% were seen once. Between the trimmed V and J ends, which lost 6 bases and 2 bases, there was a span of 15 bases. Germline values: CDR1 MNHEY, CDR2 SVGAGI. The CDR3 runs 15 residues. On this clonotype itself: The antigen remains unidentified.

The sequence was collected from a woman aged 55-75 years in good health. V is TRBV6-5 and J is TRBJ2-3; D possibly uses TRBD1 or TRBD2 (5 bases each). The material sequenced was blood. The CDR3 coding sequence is TGTGCCAGCAGCTCGGGACGGCGGATCACAGATACGCAGTATTTT. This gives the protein CASSSGRRITDTQYF.